One and the same sample provided the 11 T cell receptor beta chains below, sequenced in a study of monozygotic twins with inflammatory bowel disease. TCRdb reprocessed the 5' RACE reads; each CDR3 protein has one entry and no DNA is given. Its table records approximately 300,000 distinct CDR3 sequences. The specimen sequenced was blood. The receptors stem from a human donor with ulcerative colitis or Crohn's disease, or a healthy co-twin of an affected twin (not recorded which).

The chain links TRBV5-1 to TRBJ2-1; TCRdb picks TRBD2, but there is no DNA to check that call. The CDR3 extends over 15 amino acids. Per the germline V gene, CDR1 is SGHRS and CDR2 is YFSETQ. The CDR3 is CASMDGLNYDNEQFF.

This chain joins TRBV20-1 and TRBJ2-7; TCRdb selects TRBD1, and the lack of DNA leaves this call unchecked. The length of the CDR3 is 13 residues. Germline-derived CDR1 and CDR2 are DFQATT and SNEGSKA (reference sequence). The CDR3 region is CSAKTGQTYEQYF.

The gene calls are TRBV6-1 and TRBJ2-7; TCRdb reports TRBD1, a call that lacks DNA to check it against. The germline CDR1 and CDR2 sequences are MNHNS and SASEGT. The CDR3 spans 13 residues. CDR3 in amino acids: CASSSRDPYEQYF.

This chain connects TRBV7-2 to TRBJ2-5; TCRdb proposes TRBD1, but this gene call is untestable without DNA. The germline CDR1 and CDR2 sequences are SGHTA and FQGNSA. There are 15 residues in the CDR3. CDR3: CASSLNRANQETQYF.

The chain links TRBV20-1 to TRBJ2-1; there is no DNA to check the TCRdb D call of TRBD1. Germline V gene sequence: CDR1 DFQATT, CDR2 SNEGSKA (reference sequence). CDR3 length: 14 residues. CDR3 in amino acids: CSARSGVLYNEQFF.

The V and J genes are TRBV12-3 or TRBV12-4 and TRBJ1-1; TCRdb names TRBD1, which stays unverified in the absence of DNA. CDR3 size: 14 residues. Here the CDR3 reads CASSLGRGFTEAFF.

This chain uses TRBV7-2 with TRBJ2-2; TCRdb reports TRBD1, a call that lacks DNA to check it against. This CDR3 region has 17 residues. From germline, CDR1 is SGHTA and CDR2 FQGNSA. The CDR3: CASSLAQGPENTGELFF.

V is TRBV29-1 and J is TRBJ2-5. Per germline, CDR1 SQVTM and CDR2 ANQGSEA. The CDR3 has 14 residues. CDR3: CSVEGEPLQETQYF.

The chain recombines TRBV5-6 with TRBJ2-3; absent DNA, TCRdb's TRBD2 call cannot be checked. The germline V gene encodes CDR1 SGHDT and CDR2 YYEEEE. The CDR3 consists of 15 residues. The CDR3 spells CASSLELAGGPPLYF.

The chain combines TRBV7-9 with TRBJ1-6; the TCRdb call, TRBD1, lacks DNA for checking. Germline V gene data show CDR1 as SEHNR and CDR2 as FQNEAQ (reference sequence). The CDR3 is 14 residues long. CDR3 in amino acids: CASSSGQGNSPLHF.

The J gene is TRBJ2-5, the V gene TRBV20-1; TCRdb outputs TRBD1, but without DNA this stays unchecked. Germline CDR1 reads DFQATT; CDR2 reads SNEGSKA (reference sequence). The CDR3 extends over 14 amino acids. This CDR3 reads CSASKDRPKETQYF.